A single sample is the source of the 9 T cell receptor beta chains below, sequenced in a study of cytomegalovirus exposure and HLA in healthy donors. The PCR contained 60 Vbeta and 13 Jbeta primers. Sequencing used immunoSEQ multiplex PCR; TCRdb keeps in-frame clones, though not all of them. The sample has 95,000 to 150,000 clones, 15% seen once; the top ten hold roughly 2%. The source material was PBMCs. The receptor set was obtained from a woman aged 18-35 years in good health and CMV-seronegative.

The chain couples TRBV19 to TRBJ1-2; no reliable D call. The CDR3 is 13 amino acids. The germline V gene has CDR1 LNHDA and CDR2 SQIVND (reference sequence). V was clipped by 5 bases and J by 5 bases, with 12 bases between them. The DNA for the CDR3 is TGTGCCAGTAGTCAGAGGAAGGAGTATGGCTACACCTTC. It specifies CASSQRKEYGYTF.

There are a few counts of this clone. The chain employs TRBV5-4 and TRBJ2-5; 9 nucleotides match TRBD1. The J call may be wrong; the DNA end is better matched by TRBJ2-7. Germline values: CDR1 SGHNT, CDR2 YYREEE (reference sequence). The CDR3 sequence is 15 residues long. The CDR3 DNA sequence: TGTGCCAGCACCCAAACCGGGACAGGGTCCTACGAGCAGTACTTC. It codes for CASTQTGTGSYEQYF.

There are a few counts of this clone. This sequence joins TRBV28 and TRBJ1-1; D remains ambiguous. Germline V gene sequence: CDR1 MDHEN, CDR2 SYDVKM. The CDR3 has 13 amino acids. V gave up 6 bases and J gave up 7 bases, with 15 bases separating them. Here the CDR3 reads CASSPPVAIEAFF. The CDR3, as DNA: TGTGCCAGCAGCCCTCCGGTCGCGATTGAAGCTTTCTTT.

This clone came up a few times. This CDR3 is CASTLEEIQPQHF. In DNA form, the CDR3 reads TGTGCCAGCACCCTTGAGGAGATTCAGCCCCAGCATTTT. The rearrangement links TRBV2 to TRBJ1-5; D call uncertain. The CDR3 is 13 amino acids. In germline, CDR1 is SNHLY, CDR2 FYNNEI. V was trimmed by 7 bases and J by 6 bases, leaving 13 bases between them.

The rearrangement links TRBV5-4 to TRBJ1-2; D is ambiguous. In germline, CDR1 is SGHNT, CDR2 YYREEE (reference sequence). The germline V and J ends were trimmed by 4 bases and 7 bases, with 14 bases remaining between them. The CDR3 has 13 amino acids. In DNA, the CDR3 is TGTGCCAGCAGCCCCGGGGAATTGGGTGGCTACACCTTC. Its translation: CASSPGELGGYTF. The whole variable domain, filled in from reference TRBV5-4 and TRBJ1-2, reads ETGVTQSPTHLIKTRGQQVTLRCSSQSGHNTVSWYQQALGQGPQFIFQYYREEENGRGNFPPRFSGLQFPNYSSELNVNALELDDSALYLCASSPGELGGYTFGSGTRLTVV.

The chain has TRBV2 and TRBJ2-1, with a tentative D call TRBD1 (6 bases). Per germline, CDR1 SNHLY and CDR2 FYNNEI. V was cut by 6 bases and J by 3 bases, with 15 bases left in between. CDR3 size: 15 residues. This CDR3 is CASSEDSQDYNEQFF. The CDR3 DNA reads as TGTGCCAGCAGCGAGGACAGCCAGGACTACAATGAGCAGTTCTTC.

The chain employs TRBV29-1 and TRBJ2-3; 7 nucleotides agree with TRBD1. Trimming removed 8 bases from V and 1 base from J; junction bases left unmatched: 9. The CDR3 runs 14 residues. Germline CDR1 and CDR2: SQVTM and ANQGSEA. The CDR3 sequence: CSSGRGQGTDTQYF. In DNA form, the CDR3 reads TGCAGCTCCGGTAGAGGACAGGGCACAGATACGCAGTATTTT.

In this sample, this clone turned up a few times. V usage is TRBV23-1 and J usage is TRBJ1-5; a weak D match, TRBD1 (5 bases). TRBV23-1 is an ORF, with its function uncertain. V lost 0 bases and J lost 2, with 23 bases in between. The CDR3 is 20 residues long. Here the CDR3 DNA reads TGCGCCAGCAGTCAATCTAATTCCTCTCGTACGGGGGACGGCAATCAGCCCCAGCATTTT. This translates into CASSQSNSSRTGDGNQPQHF.

The gene calls are TRBV27 and TRBJ1-5; possibly TRBD1 for D (5 bases). Germline V gene data show CDR1 as MNHEY and CDR2 as SMNVEV (reference sequence). This CDR3 comprises 15 residues. Trimming stripped 6 bases from V and 3 bases from J, with 15 bases between. CDR3: CASRALGQNNQPQHF. The CDR3 DNA reads as TGTGCCAGCAGAGCCCTAGGACAAAACAATCAGCCCCAGCATTTT.